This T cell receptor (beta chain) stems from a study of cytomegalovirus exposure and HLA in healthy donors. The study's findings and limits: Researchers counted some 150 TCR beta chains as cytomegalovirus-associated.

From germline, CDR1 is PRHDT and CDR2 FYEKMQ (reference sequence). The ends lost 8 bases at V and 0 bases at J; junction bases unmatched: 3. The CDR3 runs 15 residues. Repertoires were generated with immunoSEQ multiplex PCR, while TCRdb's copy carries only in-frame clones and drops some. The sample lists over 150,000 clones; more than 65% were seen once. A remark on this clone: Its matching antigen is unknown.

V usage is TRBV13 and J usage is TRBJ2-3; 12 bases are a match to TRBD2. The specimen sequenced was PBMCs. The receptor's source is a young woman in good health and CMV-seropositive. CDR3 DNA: TGTGCCAGCCGTGGACTAGCGGGGAGCACAGATACGCAGTATTTT. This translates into CASRGLAGSTDTQYF. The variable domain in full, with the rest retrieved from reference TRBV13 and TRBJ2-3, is AAGVIQSPRHLIKEKRETATLKCYPIPRHDTVYWYQQGPGQDPQFLISFYEKMQSDKGSIPDRFSAQQFSDYHSELNMSSLELGDSALYFCASRGLAGSTDTQYFGPGTRLTVL.